What follows describes a single T cell receptor beta chain. Using immunoSEQ multiplex PCR, the repertoire was profiled, and TCRdb retains in-frame clones only, with some absent. The table records a few hundred thousand clones, about 84% of them present only once. Trimming took 4 bases from V and 3 from J; bases not matched to a gene: 11. The CDR3 consists of 17 residues. Germline CDR1 is LGHNA and CDR2 is YNFKEQ. These data belong to a study of blood T cell repertoires in COVID-19. Input material: PBMCs or T cells enriched from blood (not recorded which). The V gene is TRBV4-2, the J gene TRBJ2-3; TRBD1 aligns across 9 bases. The clonotype comes from a woman in her 40s with acute COVID-19. CDR3 DNA sequence: TGTGCCAGCAGCCCCCAGCATGGGGGACAGGGTACAGATACGCAGTATTTT. It translates to CASSPQHGGQGTDTQYF.